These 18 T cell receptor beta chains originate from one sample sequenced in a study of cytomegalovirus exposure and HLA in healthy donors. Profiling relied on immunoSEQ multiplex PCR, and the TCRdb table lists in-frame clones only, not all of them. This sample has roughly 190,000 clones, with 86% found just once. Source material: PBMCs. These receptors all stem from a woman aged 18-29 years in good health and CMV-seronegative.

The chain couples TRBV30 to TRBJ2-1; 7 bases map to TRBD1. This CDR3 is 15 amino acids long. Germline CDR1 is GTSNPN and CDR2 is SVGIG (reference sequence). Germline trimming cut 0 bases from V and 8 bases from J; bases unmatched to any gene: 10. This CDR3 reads CAWSVQGGGKDEQFF. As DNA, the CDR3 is TGTGCCTGGAGTGTACAAGGGGGCGGTAAGGATGAGCAGTTCTTC.

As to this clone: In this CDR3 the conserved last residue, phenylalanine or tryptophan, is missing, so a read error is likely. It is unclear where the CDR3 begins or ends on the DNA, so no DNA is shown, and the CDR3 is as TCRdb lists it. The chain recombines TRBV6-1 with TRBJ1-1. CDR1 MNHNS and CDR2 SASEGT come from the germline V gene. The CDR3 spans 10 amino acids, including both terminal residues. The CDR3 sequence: CASSDTRVVL.

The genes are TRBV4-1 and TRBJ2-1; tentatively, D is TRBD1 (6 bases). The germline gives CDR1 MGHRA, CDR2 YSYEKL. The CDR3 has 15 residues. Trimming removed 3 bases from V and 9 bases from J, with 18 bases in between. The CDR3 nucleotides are TGCGCCAGCAGCCATCCCCCCAGGGGAGTTAGTGAGCAGTTCTTC. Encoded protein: CASSHPPRGVSEQFF.

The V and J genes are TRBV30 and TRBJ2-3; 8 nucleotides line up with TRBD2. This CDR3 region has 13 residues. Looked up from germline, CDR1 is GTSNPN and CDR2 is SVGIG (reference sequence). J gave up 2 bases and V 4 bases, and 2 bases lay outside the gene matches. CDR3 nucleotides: TGTGCCTGGAAGCGGGGGCCCACAGATACGCAGTATTTT. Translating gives CAWKRGPTDTQYF.

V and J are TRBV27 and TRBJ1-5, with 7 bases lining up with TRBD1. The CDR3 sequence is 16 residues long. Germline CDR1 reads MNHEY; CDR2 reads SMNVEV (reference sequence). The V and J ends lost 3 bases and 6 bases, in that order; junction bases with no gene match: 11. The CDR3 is CASSLRGQPVLQPQHF. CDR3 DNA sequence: TGTGCCAGCAGTTTGAGGGGGCAGCCTGTTCTTCAGCCCCAGCATTTT.

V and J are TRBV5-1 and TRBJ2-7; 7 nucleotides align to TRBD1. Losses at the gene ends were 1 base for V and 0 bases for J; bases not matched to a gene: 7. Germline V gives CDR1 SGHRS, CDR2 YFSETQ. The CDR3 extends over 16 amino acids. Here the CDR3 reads CASSLFETGTSYEQYF. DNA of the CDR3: TGCGCCAGCAGCTTGTTCGAGACAGGGACCTCCTACGAGCAGTACTTC.

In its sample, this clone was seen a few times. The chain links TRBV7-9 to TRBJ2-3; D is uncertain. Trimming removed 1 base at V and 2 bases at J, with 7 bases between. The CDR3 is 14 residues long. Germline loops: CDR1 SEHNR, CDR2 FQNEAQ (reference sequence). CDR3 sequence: CASSLGHITDTQYF. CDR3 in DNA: TGTGCCAGCAGCTTAGGACACATCACAGATACGCAGTATTTT.

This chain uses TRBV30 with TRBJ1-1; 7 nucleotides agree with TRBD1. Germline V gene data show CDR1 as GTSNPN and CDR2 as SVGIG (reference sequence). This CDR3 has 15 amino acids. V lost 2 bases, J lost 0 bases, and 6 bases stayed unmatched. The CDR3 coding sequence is TGTGCCTGGAGTCCCCCGGGACAGCTGAACACTGAAGCTTTCTTT. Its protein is CAWSPPGQLNTEAFF. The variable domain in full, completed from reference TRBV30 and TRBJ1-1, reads SQTIHQWPATLVQPVGSPLSLECTVEGTSNPNLYWYRQAAGRGLQLLFYSVGIGQISSEVPQNLSASRPQDRQFILSSKKLLLSDSGFYLCAWSPPGQLNTEAFFGQGTRLTVV.

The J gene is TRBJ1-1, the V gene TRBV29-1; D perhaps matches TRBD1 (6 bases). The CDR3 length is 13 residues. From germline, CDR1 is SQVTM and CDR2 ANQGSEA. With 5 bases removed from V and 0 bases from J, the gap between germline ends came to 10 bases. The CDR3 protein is CSVNREMNTEAFF. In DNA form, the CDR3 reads TGCAGCGTTAACAGGGAGATGAACACTGAAGCTTTCTTT.

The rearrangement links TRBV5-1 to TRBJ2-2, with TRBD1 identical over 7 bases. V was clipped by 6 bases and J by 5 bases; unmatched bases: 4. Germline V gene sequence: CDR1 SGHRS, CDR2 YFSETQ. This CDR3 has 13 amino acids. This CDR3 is CASNHRGTGELFF. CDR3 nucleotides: TGCGCCAGCAACCACAGGGGTACCGGGGAGCTGTTTTTT.

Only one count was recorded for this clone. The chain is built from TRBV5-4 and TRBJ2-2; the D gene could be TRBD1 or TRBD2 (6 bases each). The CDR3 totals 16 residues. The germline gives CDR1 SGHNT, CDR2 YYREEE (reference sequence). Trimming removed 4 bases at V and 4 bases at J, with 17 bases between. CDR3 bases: TGTGCCAGCAGCATGGGGGCGGGGAGAGGCACCGGGGAGCTGTTTTTT. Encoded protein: CASSMGAGRGTGELFF.

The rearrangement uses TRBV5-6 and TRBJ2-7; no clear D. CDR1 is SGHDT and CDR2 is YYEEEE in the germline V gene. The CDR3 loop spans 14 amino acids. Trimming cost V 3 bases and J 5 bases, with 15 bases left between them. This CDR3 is CASSWAGPRDEQYF. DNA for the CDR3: TGTGCCAGCAGCTGGGCCGGTCCTCGCGACGAGCAGTACTTC.

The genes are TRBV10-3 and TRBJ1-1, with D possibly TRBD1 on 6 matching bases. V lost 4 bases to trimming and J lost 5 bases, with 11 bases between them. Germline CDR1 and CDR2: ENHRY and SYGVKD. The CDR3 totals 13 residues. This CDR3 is CAISGGGPTEAFF. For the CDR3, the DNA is TGTGCCATCAGTGGGGGGGGGCCAACTGAAGCTTTCTTT.

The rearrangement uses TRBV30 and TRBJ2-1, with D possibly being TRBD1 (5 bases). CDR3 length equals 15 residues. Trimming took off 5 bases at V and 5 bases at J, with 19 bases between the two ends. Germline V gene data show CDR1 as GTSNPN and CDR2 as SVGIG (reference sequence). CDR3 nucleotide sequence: TGTGCCTGGGGGCCTTGGGGCGTCCTAGACAATGAGCAGTTCTTC. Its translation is CAWGPWGVLDNEQFF.

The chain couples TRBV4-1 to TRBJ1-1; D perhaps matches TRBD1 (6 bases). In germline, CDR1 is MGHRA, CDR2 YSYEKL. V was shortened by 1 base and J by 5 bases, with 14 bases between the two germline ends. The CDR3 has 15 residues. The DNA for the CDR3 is TGCGCCAGCAGCCAAGCCTCGGACAGAGAAACTGAAGCTTTCTTT. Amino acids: CASSQASDRETEAFF.

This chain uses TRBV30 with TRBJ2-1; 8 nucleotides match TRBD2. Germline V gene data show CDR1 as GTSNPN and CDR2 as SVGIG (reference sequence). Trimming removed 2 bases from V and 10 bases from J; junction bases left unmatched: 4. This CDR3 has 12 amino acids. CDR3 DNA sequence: TGTGCCTGGAGTTCGACTAGCGCCGAGCAGTTCTTC. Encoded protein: CAWSSTSAEQFF.

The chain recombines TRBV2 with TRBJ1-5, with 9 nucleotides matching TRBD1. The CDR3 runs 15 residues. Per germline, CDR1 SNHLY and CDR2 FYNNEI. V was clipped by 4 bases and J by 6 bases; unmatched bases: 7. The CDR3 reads CASSVQGAPGQPQHF. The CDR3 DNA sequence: TGTGCCAGCAGTGTACAGGGGGCGCCGGGTCAGCCCCAGCATTTT.

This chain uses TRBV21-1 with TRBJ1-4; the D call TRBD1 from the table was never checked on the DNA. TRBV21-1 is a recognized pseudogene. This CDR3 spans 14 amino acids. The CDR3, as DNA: TGTGCCAGCAGCCCGGACGGACAAAATGAAAAACTGTTTTTT. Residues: CASSPDGQNEKLFF.